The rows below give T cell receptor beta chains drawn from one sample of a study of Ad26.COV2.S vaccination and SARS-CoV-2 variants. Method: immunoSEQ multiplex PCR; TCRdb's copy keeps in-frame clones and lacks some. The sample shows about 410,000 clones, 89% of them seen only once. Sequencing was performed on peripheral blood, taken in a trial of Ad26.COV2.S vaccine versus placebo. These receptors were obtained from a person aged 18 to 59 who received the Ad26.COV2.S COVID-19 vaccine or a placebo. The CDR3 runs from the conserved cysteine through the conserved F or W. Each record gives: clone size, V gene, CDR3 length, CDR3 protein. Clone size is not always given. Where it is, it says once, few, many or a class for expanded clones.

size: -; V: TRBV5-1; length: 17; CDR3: CASSSGSIAGGQETQYF
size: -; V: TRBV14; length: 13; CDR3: CASSLRGQVIQYF
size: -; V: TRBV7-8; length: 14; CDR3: CASSLGTGEDEQFF
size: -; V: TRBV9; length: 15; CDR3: CASSVGWRGFYEQYF
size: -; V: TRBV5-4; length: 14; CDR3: CASSFVDRGYEQYF
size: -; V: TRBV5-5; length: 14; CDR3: CASSLMGPGEKLFF
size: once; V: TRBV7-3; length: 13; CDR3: CASSLGAYNEQFF
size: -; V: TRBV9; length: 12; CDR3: CASTAANYGYTF
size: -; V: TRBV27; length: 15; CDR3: CATRVADHPPDTQYF
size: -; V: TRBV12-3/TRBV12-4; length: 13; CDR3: CASSPLGGYEQYF
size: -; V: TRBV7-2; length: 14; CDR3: CASNRDRSYNEQFF
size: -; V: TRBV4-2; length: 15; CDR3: CASSQGFSTNSPLHF
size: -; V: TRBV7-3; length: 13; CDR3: CASSSAGVYEQYF
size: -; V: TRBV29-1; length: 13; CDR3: CSVQQGAGGELFF
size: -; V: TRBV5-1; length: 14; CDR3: CASSLAGGPGTQYF
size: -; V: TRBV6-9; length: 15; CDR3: CASSSWTGKRYEQYF
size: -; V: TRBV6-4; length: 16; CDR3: CASSDYTTSSYNEQFF
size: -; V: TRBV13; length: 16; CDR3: CASSFPPSGRSVEQYF
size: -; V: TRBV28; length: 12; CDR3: CASSETGEKLFF
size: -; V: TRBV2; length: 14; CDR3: CASSIGTSSYEQYF
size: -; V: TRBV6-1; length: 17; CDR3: CASSEMLLGTGVQPQHF
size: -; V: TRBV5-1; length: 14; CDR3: CASSEKQGGTEAFF
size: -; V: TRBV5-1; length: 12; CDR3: CASSRTRGEQYF
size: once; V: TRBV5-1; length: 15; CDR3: CASSDSGSSYNEQFF
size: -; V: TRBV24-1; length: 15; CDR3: CATSDTRTGTHEQYF
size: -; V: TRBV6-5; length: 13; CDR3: CASSYSLDYEQYF
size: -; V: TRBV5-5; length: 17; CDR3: CASSLEASGRAYNEQFF
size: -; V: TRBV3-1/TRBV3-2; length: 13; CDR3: CASSQEVAAAQYF
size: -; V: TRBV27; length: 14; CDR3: CASSLSLAGEEQFF
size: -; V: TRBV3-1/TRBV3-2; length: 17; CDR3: CASSQEVRTSGINEQYF
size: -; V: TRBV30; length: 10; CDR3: CAWFADTQYF
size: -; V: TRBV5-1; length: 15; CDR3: CASSLGGSSTDTQYF
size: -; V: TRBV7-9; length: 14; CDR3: CASSLTPYTGELFF
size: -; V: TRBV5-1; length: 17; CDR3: CASSLTGQGAPSTEAFF
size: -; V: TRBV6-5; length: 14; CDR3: CASSQSGRADEQFF
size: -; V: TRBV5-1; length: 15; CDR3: CASSLGEDRTYEQYF
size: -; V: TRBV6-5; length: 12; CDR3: CASRQGPYEQYF
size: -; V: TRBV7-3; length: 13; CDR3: CASARGGNTEAFF
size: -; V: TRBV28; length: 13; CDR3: CASSPTGRNTIYF
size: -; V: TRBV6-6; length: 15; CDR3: CASRTPGLADGEQFF
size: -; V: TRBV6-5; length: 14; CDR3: CASRPVGMVGGYTF
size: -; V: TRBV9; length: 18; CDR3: CASSASGRVTRTNEKLFF
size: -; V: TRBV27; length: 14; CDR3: CASSIDRLNQPQHF
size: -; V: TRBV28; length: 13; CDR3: CASSRARTDTQYF
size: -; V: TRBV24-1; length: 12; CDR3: CATSKGDYGYTF
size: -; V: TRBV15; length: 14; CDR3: CATSRGDSFEKLFF
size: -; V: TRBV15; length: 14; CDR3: CATSHDRGGTEAFF
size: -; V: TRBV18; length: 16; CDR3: CASSPRGAPNTGELFF
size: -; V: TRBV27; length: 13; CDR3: CASSWQGRGGYTF
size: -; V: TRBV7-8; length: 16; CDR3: CASSSQADGSYYEQYF
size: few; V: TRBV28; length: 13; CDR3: CASSSLGQQPQHF
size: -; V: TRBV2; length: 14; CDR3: CASSEDRGLYGYTF
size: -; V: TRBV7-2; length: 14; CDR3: CASSLVARTYGYTF